This TCR beta chain is from a study of Ad26.COV2.S vaccination and SARS-CoV-2 variants (dated by TCRdb to the early 2020s). Context from the whole study: Donors in the vaccine arm were drawn from COV1001, a phase I-IIa trial of Ad26.COV2.S in healthy adults that was multicentre, randomized, double-blind and placebo-controlled. A total of around 32 samples were included in the TCR-sequenced set, comprising roughly 19 Ad26.COV2.S vaccine recipients, 5 placebo recipients and 8 SARS-CoV-2 convalescent individuals. Trial participants were randomized into five groups of five: low-dose or high-dose Ad26.COV2.S given once or twice, or placebo on both occasions. Investigators remained blinded to trial group allocation during experiments and outcome assessment. The specificity and breadth of SARS-CoV-2-reactive T cell receptors after Ad26.COV2.S vaccination were assessed by TCRbeta repertoire sequencing. Ad26.COV2.S was administered intramuscularly at 5 x 10^10 or 1 x 10^11 viral particles, either as a single shot or as two shots given 56 days apart. The research as a whole found: The authors noted that total T cell responses may have been underestimated by the TCR breadth and depth analyses. Vaccine and placebo recipients had comparable non-spike TCR breadth, which fits with the vaccine containing only spike. Substantial breadth of spike-specific CD8+ and CD4+ T cell responses was reported after vaccination. The study was not powered for comparison of responses between vaccine doses or regimens. Spike-specific TCR breadth was higher in Ad26.COV2.S recipients than in placebo recipients (P = 0.0014).

From the germline V gene, CDR1 is MNHEY and CDR2 is SVGAGI. V loses 2 bases of germline sequence and J loses 6 bases, and the interval between the two ends is 8 bases. Including the terminal cysteine and phenylalanine, the CDR3 comprises 12 residues. The sequence is cut down to CDR3 DNA, 36 bases in frame from base 1. According to the study, the label for this sample's treatment or condition signals: 15 to 20 received Ad26.COV2.S at low or high dose, single or two shots; roughly 5 received placebo; per-sample allocation not given. For vaccine and placebo recipients, repertoires were sequenced using samples collected on day 63 after the first injection. In Cohort 1b, 25 or so adults aged 18-55 years were enrolled at a single site in Boston, USA, between 29 July and 7 August 2020. As a vaccine, Ad26.COV2.S was a replication-incompetent adenovirus type 26 vector that expressed a prefusion-stabilized SARS-CoV-2 spike protein derived from the original Wuhan strain.

A remark on this clone: What this receptor recognizes is not known. The record has no base qualities; no much larger clone is one base away.

TCRbeta CDR3 regions were sequenced with the immunoSEQ Assay. After extraction, genomic DNA underwent amplification by bias-controlled multiplex PCR, followed by high-throughput sequencing. Concerning the study's data processing: Collapsing and filtering of sequences were performed to quantify the absolute abundance of each unique TCRbeta CDR3 region. T cell fraction was estimated by normalizing TCRbeta template counts to usable DNA, with usable DNA measured through amplification of reference genes found in all nucleated cells. Repertoire TCRs were annotated as SARS-CoV-2-specific by exact matching of V gene, CDR3 amino acid sequence and J gene to a known reactive TCR set. MIRA supplied the reference SARS-CoV-2 TCR set, which was filtered for enrichment in COVID-19-positive ImmuneCODE repertoires so that public or cross-reactive TCRs were removed. Drawing on the MIRA antigens, annotated TCRs were analysed further at the level of specific ORF or position within ORF. Breadth was defined as the number of annotated unique rearrangements divided by the total number of unique productive rearrangements, and depth was defined as the summed frequency of the annotated unique rearrangements. TCR breadth was compared between groups using two-sided Wilcoxon rank-sum tests. In TCRdb, the immuneACCESS table is reduced to in-frame sequences with V and J assigned. These tables do not hold every clone; where another copy was compared, an unresolved V gene accounts for under half, and the others remain unexplained. D and trimming come from the DNA, and the V and J calls and clone size come from that table. Present in this sample are 350,000 to 450,000 clones, around 82% of which were seen just once. The ten largest clones take up 7% to 9.5% of the sample.

Sequencing was performed on peripheral blood, taken in a trial of Ad26.COV2.S vaccine versus placebo. The clonotype originates from a person between 18 and 65 years old who received the Ad26.COV2.S COVID-19 vaccine or a placebo. Recombination linked TRBV6-5 to TRBJ2-7; the D gene cannot be named for sure. The nucleotide sequence reads TGTGCCAGCAGTTACGTGGCTACCGAGCAGTACTTC. Its coded protein is CASSYVATEQYF.